This T cell receptor beta chain was found in a study of T cells in Graves' hyperthyroidism and ophthalmopathy. TCR beta CDR3 region amplification was performed from RNA transcripts. A first-round RT-PCR of the TCR CDR3 used the HTBI primer set. TCRdb itself ran the multiplex PCR reads through MiXCR, one entry per CDR3 protein. The table includes approximately 210,000 distinct CDR3 sequences, 17% detected once. This clonotype was seen ten or more times. The V and J ends lost 6 bases and 3 bases respectively, with 15 bases between them. CDR3 length: 14 amino acids. Germline V CDR1 and CDR2: SNHLY, FYNNEI.

This sequence originates from a man aged 45 to 65 with Graves' hyperthyroidism. The chain links TRBV2 to TRBJ2-7; D might be TRBD1 (7 bases). The material sequenced was blood. The CDR3 loop is CASSRGVGGYEQYF. CDR3 DNA sequence: TGTGCCAGCAGCAGGGGGGTTGGTGGCTACGAGCAGTACTTC. The entire variable domain, with the rest obtained from reference TRBV2 and TRBJ2-7, is as follows: EPEVTQTPSHQVTQMGQEVILRCVPISNHLYFYWYRQILGQKVEFLVSFYNNEISEKSEIFDDQFSVERPDGSNFTLKIRSTKLEDSAMYFCASSRGVGGYEQYFGPGTRLTVT.